This T cell receptor (beta chain) was obtained from a study of PD-L1 blockade in urothelial cancer. Findings and limits, study-wide: One FFPE tumor sample per patient was analyzed, and none was taken right before treatment. Individuals with durable benefit had more tumor-infiltrating T lymphocytes than others. Durable-benefit patients had greater expansion of tumor-associated blood clones at 3 weeks.

The CDR3 length is 16 residues. The V gene's germline CDR1 is LNHDA and CDR2 SQIVND (reference sequence). V was pared by 0 bases and J by 0 bases, with 4 bases of the junction left unmatched. Of note for this clone: The antigen is unknown.

TCRdb's table, derived via immunoSEQ multiplex PCR, lists solely in-frame clones and lacks some. The sample records 35,000 or so clones, roughly a third being singletons. V is TRBV19 and J is TRBJ1-1; 7 bases align to TRBD1. The sequence derives from a man aged 60 to 75 with urothelial cancer. Specimen: tumor tissue, collected before atezolizumab (anti-PD-L1) treatment. CDR3 sequence reads: CASSIDGRGMNTEAFF. CDR3 sequence (DNA): TGTGCCAGTAGTATAGATGGCAGGGGGATGAACACTGAAGCTTTCTTT.